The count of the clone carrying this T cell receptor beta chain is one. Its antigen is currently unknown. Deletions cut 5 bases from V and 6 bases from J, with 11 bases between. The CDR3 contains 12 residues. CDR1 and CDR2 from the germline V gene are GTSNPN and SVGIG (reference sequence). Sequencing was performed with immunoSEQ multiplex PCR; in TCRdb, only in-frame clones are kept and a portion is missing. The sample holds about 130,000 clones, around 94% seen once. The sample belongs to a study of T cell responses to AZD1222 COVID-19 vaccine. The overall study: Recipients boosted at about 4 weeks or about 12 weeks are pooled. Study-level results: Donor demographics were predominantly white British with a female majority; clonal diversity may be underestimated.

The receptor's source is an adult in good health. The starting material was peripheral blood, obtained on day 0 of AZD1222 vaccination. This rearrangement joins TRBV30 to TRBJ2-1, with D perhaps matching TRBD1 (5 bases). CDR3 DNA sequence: TGTGCCTGGTCCCTCCAGGGCAATGAGCAGTTCTTC. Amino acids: CAWSLQGNEQFF.